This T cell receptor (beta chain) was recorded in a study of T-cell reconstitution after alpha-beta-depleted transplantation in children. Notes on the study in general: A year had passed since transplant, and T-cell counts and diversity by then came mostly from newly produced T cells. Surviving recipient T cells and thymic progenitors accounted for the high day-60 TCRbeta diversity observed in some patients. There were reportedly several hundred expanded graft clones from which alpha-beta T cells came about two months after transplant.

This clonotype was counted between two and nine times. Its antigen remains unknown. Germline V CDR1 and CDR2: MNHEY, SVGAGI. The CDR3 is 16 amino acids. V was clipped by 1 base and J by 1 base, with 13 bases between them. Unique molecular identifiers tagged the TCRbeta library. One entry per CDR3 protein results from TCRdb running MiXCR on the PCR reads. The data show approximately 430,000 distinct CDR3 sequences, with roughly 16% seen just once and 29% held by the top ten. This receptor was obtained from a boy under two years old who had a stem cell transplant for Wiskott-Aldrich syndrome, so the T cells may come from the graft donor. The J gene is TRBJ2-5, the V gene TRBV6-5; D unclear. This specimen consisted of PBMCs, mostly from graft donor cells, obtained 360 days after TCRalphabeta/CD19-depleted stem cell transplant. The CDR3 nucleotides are TGTGCCAGCAGTTACTGGCCATTATGGGGCCAAGAGACCCAGTACTTC. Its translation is CASSYWPLWGQETQYF.